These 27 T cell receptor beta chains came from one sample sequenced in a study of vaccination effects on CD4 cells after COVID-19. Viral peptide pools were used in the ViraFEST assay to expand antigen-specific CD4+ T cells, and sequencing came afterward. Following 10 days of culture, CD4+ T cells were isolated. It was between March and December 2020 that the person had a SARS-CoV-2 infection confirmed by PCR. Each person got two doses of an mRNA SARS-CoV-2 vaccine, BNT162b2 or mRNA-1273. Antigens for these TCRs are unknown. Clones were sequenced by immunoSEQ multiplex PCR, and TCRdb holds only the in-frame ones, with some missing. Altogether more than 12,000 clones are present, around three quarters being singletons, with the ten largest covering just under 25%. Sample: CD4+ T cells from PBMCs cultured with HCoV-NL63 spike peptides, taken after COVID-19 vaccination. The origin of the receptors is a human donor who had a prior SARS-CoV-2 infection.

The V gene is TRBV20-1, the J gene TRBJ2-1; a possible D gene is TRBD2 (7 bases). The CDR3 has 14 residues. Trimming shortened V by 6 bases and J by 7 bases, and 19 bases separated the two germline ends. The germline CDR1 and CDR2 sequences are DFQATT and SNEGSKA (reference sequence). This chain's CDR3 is CSASGGAAENEQFF. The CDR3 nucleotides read TGCAGTGCAAGTGGGGGGGCAGCAGAGAATGAGCAGTTCTTC.

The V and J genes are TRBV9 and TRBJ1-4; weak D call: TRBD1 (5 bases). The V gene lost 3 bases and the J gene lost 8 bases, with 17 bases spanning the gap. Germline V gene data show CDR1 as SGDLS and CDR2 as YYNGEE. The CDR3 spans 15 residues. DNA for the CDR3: TGTGCCAGCAGCGGGGAGGGGTTGTCCGCGGAAAAACTGTTTTTT. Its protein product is CASSGEGLSAEKLFF.

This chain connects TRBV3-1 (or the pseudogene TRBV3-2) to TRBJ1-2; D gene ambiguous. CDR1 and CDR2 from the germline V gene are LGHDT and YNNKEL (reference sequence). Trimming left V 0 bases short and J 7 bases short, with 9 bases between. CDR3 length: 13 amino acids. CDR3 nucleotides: TGTGCCAGCAGCCAAGATTTAGGTCCTGGCTACACCTTC. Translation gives CASSQDLGPGYTF.

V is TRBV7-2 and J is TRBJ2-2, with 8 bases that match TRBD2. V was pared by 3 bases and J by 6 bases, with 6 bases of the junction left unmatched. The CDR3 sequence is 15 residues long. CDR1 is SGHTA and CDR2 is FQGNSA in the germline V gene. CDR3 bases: TGTGCCAGCAGCTTCCTCGCGGGAGGCCCCGGGGAGCTGTTTTTT. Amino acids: CASSFLAGGPGELFF.

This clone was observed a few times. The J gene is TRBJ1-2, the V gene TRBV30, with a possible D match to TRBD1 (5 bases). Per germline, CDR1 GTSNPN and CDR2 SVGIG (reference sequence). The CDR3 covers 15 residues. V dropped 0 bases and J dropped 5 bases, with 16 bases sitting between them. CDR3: CAWSVLTLGAYGYTF. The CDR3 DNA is TGTGCCTGGAGTGTACTGACCTTAGGGGCTTATGGCTACACCTTC.

CDR3: CASSYSSTGGYGYTF. CDR3 nucleotides: TGTGCCAGCAGTTACTCGAGTACCGGGGGCTATGGCTACACCTTC. The chain recombines TRBV6-5 with TRBJ1-2, with TRBD1 as a possible D gene (5 bases). Germline V gene data show CDR1 as MNHEY and CDR2 as SVGAGI. This CDR3 comprises 15 residues. V lost 0 bases and J lost 4, with 12 bases in between.

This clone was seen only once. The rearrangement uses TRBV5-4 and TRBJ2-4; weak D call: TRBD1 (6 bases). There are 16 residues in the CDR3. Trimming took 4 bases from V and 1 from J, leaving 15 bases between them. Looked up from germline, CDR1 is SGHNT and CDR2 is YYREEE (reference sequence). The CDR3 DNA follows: TGTGCCAGCAGCCTACCAGGGGATGGGGCCAAAAACATTCAGTACTTC. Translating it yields CASSLPGDGAKNIQYF. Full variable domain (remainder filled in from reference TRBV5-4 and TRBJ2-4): ETGVTQSPTHLIKTRGQQVTLRCSSQSGHNTVSWYQQALGQGPQFIFQYYREEENGRGNFPPRFSGLQFPNYSSELNVNALELDDSALYLCASSLPGDGAKNIQYFGAGTRLSVL.

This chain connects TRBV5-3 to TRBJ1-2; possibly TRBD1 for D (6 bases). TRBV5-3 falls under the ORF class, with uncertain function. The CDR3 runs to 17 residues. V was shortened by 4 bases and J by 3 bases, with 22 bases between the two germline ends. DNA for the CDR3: TGTGCCAGAAGCCTCCGGGGGGGGCATCCGCCACACTATGGCTACACCTTC. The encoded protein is CARSLRGGHPPHYGYTF.

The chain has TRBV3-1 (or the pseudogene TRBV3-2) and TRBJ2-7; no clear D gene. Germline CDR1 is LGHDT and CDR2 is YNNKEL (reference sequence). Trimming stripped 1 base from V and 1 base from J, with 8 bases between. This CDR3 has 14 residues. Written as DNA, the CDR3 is TGTGCCAGCAGCCAAGGACCAGGATCCTACGAGCAGTACTTC. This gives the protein CASSQGPGSYEQYF.

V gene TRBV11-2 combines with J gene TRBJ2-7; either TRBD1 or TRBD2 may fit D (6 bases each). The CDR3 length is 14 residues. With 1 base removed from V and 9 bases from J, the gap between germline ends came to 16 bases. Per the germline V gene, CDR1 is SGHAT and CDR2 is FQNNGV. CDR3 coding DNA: TGTGCCAGCAGCTTAGGGGGGGCGGGGATAAGGCAGTACTTC. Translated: CASSLGGAGIRQYF.

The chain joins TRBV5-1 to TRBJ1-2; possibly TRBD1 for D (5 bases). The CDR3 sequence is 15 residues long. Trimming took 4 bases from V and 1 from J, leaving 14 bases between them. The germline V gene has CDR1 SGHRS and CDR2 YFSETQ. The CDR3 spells CASSVTGGVNYGYTF. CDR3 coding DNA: TGCGCCAGCAGCGTGACGGGGGGGGTTAACTATGGCTACACCTTC.

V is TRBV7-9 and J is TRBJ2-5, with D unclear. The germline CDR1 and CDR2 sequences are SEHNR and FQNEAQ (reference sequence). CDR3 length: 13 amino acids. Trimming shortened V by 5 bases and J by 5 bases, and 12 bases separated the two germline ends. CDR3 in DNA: TGTGCCAGCAGCATAAACGTCGGGGAGACCCAGTACTTC. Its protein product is CASSINVGETQYF.

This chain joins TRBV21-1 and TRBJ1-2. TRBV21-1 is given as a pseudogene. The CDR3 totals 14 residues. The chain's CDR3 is CASSKSWGNYGYTF. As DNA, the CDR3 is TGTGCCAGCAGCAAAAGTTGGGGTAACTATGGCTACACCTTC.

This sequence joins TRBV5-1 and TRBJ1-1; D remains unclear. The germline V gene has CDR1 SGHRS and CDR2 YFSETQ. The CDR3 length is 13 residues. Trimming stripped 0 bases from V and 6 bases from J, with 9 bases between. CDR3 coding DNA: TGCGCCAGCAGCTTGGAATTGAGTGCTGAAGCTTTCTTT. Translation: CASSLELSAEAFF.

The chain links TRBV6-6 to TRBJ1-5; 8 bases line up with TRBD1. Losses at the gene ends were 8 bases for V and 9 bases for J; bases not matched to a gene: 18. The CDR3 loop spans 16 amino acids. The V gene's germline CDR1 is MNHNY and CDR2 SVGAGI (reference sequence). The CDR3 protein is CASGFPGQVSVRPQHF. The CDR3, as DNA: TGTGCCAGCGGATTCCCGGGACAGGTATCCGTGAGGCCCCAGCATTTT.

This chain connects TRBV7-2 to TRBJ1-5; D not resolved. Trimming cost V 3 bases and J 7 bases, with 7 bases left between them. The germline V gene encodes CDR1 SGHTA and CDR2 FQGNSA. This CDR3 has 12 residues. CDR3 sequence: CASSFATQPQHF. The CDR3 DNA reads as TGTGCCAGCAGCTTTGCGACCCAGCCCCAGCATTTT.

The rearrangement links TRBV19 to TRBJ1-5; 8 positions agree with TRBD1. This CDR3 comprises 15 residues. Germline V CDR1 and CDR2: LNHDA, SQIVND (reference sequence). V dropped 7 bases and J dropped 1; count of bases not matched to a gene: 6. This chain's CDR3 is CASTRTGQSNQPQHF. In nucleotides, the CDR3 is TGTGCCAGTACGAGGACAGGGCAAAGCAATCAGCCCCAGCATTTT.

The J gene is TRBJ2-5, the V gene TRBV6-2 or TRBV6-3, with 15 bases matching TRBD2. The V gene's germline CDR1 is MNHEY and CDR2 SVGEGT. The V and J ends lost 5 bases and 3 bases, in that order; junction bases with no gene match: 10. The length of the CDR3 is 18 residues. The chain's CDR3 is CASSAGTSGGRWEETQYF. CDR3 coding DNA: TGTGCCAGCAGTGCCGGGACTAGCGGGGGGCGGTGGGAAGAGACCCAGTACTTC.

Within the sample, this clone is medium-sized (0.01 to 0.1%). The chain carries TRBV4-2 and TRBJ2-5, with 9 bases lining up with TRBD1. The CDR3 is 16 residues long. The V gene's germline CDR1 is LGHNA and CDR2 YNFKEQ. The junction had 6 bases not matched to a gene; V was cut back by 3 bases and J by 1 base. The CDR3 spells CASSHYGTGSQETQYF. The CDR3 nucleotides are TGTGCCAGCAGCCACTACGGGACAGGGTCCCAAGAGACCCAGTACTTC.

CDR3 sequence reads: CASSRMPGTSDRGELFF. CDR3 DNA sequence: TGTGCCAGCAGCCGGATGCCCGGGACTAGCGACCGCGGGGAGCTGTTTTTT. The chain links TRBV7-6 to TRBJ2-2; 10 bases match TRBD2. Germline V gives CDR1 SGHVS, CDR2 FNYEAQ. The CDR3 consists of 17 residues. J was trimmed by 7 bases and V by 5 bases; bases with no gene match: 13.

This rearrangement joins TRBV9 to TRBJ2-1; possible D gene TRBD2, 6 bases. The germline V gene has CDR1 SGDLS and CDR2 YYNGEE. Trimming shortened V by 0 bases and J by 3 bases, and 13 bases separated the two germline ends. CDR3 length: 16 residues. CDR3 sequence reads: CASSVGASGRYNEQFF. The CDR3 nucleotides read TGTGCCAGCAGCGTAGGTGCCAGCGGGCGCTACAATGAGCAGTTCTTC.

CDR3 DNA: TGTGCCAGCAGCTTTGGGGCTATCCGCACAGATACGCAGTATTTT. Its protein is CASSFGAIRTDTQYF. The V call is TRBV7-2, the J call TRBJ2-3; TRBD1 might be the D (5 bases). Germline CDR1 is SGHTA and CDR2 is FQGNSA. CDR3 length equals 15 residues. The V end was cut by 3 bases, the J end by 1 base, with 11 bases between.

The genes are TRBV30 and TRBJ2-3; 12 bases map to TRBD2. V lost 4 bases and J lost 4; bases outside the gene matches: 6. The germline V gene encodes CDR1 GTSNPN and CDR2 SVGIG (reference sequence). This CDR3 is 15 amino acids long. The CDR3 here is CAWTPTSGGPDTQYF. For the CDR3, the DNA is TGTGCCTGGACCCCGACTAGCGGGGGCCCAGATACGCAGTATTTT.

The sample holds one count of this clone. The CDR3 loop is CASSPLVTSGGSEREQFF. The CDR3 bases are TGTGCCAGCTCACCACTAGTCACTAGCGGGGGTTCTGAGCGTGAGCAGTTCTTC. The chain links TRBV18 to TRBJ2-1, with 11 bases fitting TRBD2. Germline CDR1 and CDR2: KGHSH and LQKENI. CDR3 size: 18 residues. V gave up 1 base and J gave up 9 bases; unmatched junction bases: 14.

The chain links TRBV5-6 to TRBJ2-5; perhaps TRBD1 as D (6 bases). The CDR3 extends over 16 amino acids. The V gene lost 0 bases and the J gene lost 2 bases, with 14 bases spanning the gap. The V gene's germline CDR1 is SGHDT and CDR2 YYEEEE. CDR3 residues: CASSLEFRQEQETQYF. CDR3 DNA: TGTGCCAGCAGCTTGGAGTTTCGACAGGAGCAAGAGACCCAGTACTTC.

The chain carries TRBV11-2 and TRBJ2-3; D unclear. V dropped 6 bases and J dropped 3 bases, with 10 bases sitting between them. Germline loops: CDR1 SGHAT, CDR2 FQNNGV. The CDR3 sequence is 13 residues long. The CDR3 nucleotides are TGTGCCAGCAGACAGCTAGGTACAGATACGCAGTATTTT. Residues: CASRQLGTDTQYF.

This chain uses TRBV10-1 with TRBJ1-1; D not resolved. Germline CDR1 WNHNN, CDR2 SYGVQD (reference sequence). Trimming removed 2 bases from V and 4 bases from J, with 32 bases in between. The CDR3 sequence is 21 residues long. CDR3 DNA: TGCGCCAGCAGTGAGAGTAAAGCCCGTGCCAATACCATTCCGATAAGCACTGAAGCTTTCTTT. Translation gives CASSESKARANTIPISTEAFF.